What follows are 9 T cell receptor beta chains derived from one specimen sequenced in a study of blood T cell repertoires in COVID-19. The repertoire was sequenced with immunoSEQ multiplex PCR; TCRdb's copy has only in-frame clones and lacks some. Among a few hundred thousand clones listed, around 90% were seen once. The sample was peripheral blood. The receptors here all came from a woman in her thirties or forties with COVID-19, enrolled during active disease.

The genes are TRBV24-1 and TRBJ1-1, with 10 bases identical to TRBD1. After removal of 9 bases from V and 6 bases from J, the junction contained 6 bases not matched to a gene. This CDR3 region has 13 residues. CDR1 KGHDR and CDR2 SFDVKD come from the germline V gene. The CDR3 nucleotides are TGTGCCACCTCCGGGACAGGGGCTTCTGAAGCTTTCTTT. Its translation: CATSGTGASEAFF.

The chain couples TRBV7-8 to TRBJ2-5; 8 nucleotides align to TRBD2. The CDR3 loop spans 15 amino acids. V gave up 2 bases and J gave up 2 bases; unmatched junction bases: 4. CDR1 and CDR2 from the germline V gene are SGHVS and FQNEAQ. CDR3 DNA: TGTGCCAGCAGCTTAAGTCTAGCGGGTCAAGAGACCCAGTACTTC. Its protein is CASSLSLAGQETQYF.

V and J are TRBV10-3 and TRBJ1-3, with TRBD1 as a possible D gene (6 bases). The ends were cut back, 10 bases at V and 3 bases at J, with 10 bases in the middle. Germline lookup yields CDR1 ENHRY and CDR2 SYGVKD. This CDR3 is built from 12 residues. The CDR3 DNA follows: TGTGCCACAGGGGTATATGGAAACACCATATATTTT. This gives the protein CATGVYGNTIYF.

This clone has a single count. The chain has TRBV27 and TRBJ1-2; no clear D gene. Trimming shortened V by 5 bases and J by 14 bases, and 21 bases separated the two germline ends. The CDR3 is made up of 13 amino acids. Germline V gene lookup returns CDR1 MNHEY and CDR2 SMNVEV (reference sequence). In DNA, the CDR3 is TGTGCCAGCAGTCCCGGGTGGAGGGAGGGAGAAACCTTC. Its translation: CASSPGWREGETF.

The rearrangement uses TRBV30 and TRBJ2-2; 9 bases match TRBD2. This CDR3 region has 17 residues. V was pared by 4 bases and J by 6 bases, with 15 bases of the junction left unmatched. Germline V gene sequence: CDR1 GTSNPN, CDR2 SVGIG (reference sequence). CDR3 DNA: TGTGCCTGGACCCTCAGGGGTAGCGGGAGCTTTGCCGGGGAGCTGTTTTTT. Amino acids: CAWTLRGSGSFAGELFF.

The chain combines TRBV7-9 with TRBJ1-2; 7 bases fit TRBD1. After removal of 7 bases from V and 6 bases from J, the junction contained 11 bases not matched to a gene. Per the germline V gene, CDR1 is SEHNR and CDR2 is FQNEAQ (reference sequence). There are 14 residues in the CDR3. The CDR3 loop is CASISDRVGNGYTF. CDR3 in DNA: TGTGCCAGCATCTCCGACAGGGTAGGAAATGGCTACACCTTC.

The rearrangement joins TRBV19 to TRBJ1-2; D perhaps matches TRBD1 (5 bases). This CDR3 comprises 14 residues. In germline, CDR1 is LNHDA, CDR2 SQIVND (reference sequence). Trimming left V 7 bases short and J 7 bases short, with 19 bases between. In DNA, the CDR3 is TGTGCCAGTACTTATCACGAGGGGAGGTCTGGCTACACCTTC. Translated: CASTYHEGRSGYTF.

V and J are TRBV27 and TRBJ1-1; D gene unclear. The CDR3 sequence is 13 residues long. Germline V gives CDR1 MNHEY, CDR2 SMNVEV (reference sequence). V was clipped by 4 bases and J by 5 bases, with 11 bases between them. CDR3 sequence (DNA): TGTGCCAGCAGTTCTACCCCCGGGACTGAAGCTTTCTTT. It specifies CASSSTPGTEAFF.

Here the CDR3 DNA reads TGCAGCGCCTCCCCCGGGTTGGGTGAAAAACTGTTTTTT. Its protein is CSASPGLGEKLFF. The J gene is TRBJ1-4, the V gene TRBV29-1; no firm D call. Germline loops: CDR1 SQVTM, CDR2 ANQGSEA. The CDR3 extends over 13 amino acids. V was pared by 7 bases and J by 7 bases, with 16 bases between.